This record covers a single T cell receptor (beta chain). The antigen is not known. The PCR ran on 60 Vbeta and 13 Jbeta primers. The data were produced by immunoSEQ multiplex PCR, yet TCRdb's version contains in-frame clones alone and is incomplete. The sample yields 150,000 to 200,000 clones, roughly 84% seen once. The CDR3 consists of 15 residues. V lost 0 bases to trimming and J lost 4 bases; unmatched junction nucleotides: 5. Germline values: CDR1 MGHDK, CDR2 SYGVNS. The data are from a study of cytomegalovirus exposure and HLA in healthy donors. Study-level points and caveats: It was reported in a later analysis that an Asian-associated ancestry cluster showed fewer N-insertions than the 666-donor mean. Sequencing depth across donors, presence/absence analyses assumed, was roughly uniform. A highly shared variant cluster was judged a likely technical artifact. Usually a TCR sequence was rare, but some public TCRs were found in many donors.

The material sequenced was PBMCs. This clonotype was obtained from a boy younger than 18 in good health and CMV-seronegative. This chain joins TRBV25-1 and TRBJ2-5; 7 nucleotides line up with TRBD2. CDR3 residues: CASSEYGGVSETQYF. CDR3 in DNA: TGTGCCAGCAGTGAATATGGGGGGGTGTCAGAGACCCAGTACTTC.